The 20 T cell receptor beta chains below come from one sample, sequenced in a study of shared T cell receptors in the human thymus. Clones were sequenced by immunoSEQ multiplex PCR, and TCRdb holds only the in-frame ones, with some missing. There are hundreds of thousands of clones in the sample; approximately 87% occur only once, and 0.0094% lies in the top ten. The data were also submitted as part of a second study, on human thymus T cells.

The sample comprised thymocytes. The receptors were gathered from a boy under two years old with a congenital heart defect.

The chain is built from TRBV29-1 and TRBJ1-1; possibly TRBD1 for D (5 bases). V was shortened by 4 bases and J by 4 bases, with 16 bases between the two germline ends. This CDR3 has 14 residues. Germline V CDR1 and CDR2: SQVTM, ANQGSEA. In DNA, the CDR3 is TGCAGCGTTGGGTGGCAGGGTTGGAGCACTGAAGCTTTCTTT. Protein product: CSVGWQGWSTEAFF. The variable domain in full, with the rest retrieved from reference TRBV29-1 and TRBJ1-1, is SAVISQKPSRDICQRGTSLTIQCQVDSQVTMMFWYRQQPGQSLTLIATANQGSEATYESGFVIDKFPISRPNLTFSTLTVSNMSPEDSSIYLCSVGWQGWSTEAFFGQGTRLTVV.

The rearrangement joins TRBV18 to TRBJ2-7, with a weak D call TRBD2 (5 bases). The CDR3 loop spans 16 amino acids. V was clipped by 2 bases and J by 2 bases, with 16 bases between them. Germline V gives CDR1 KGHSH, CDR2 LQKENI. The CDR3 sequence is CASSPRVAGFPYEQYF. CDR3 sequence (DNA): TGTGCCAGCTCACCAAGGGTTGCGGGTTTCCCCTACGAGCAGTACTTC.

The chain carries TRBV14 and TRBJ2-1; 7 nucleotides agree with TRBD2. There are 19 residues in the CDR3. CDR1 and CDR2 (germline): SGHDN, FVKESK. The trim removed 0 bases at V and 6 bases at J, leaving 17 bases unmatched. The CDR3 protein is CASSQDTPVGRERVNEQFF. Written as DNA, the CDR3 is TGTGCCAGCAGCCAAGATACCCCCGTGGGGCGGGAGAGAGTCAATGAGCAGTTCTTC.

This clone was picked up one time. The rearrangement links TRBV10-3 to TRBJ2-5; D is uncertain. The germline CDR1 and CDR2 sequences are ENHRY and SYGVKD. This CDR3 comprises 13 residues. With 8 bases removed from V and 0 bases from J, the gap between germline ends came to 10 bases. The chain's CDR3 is CAIGAIDQETQYF. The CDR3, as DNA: TGTGCCATCGGTGCGATAGACCAAGAGACCCAGTACTTC.

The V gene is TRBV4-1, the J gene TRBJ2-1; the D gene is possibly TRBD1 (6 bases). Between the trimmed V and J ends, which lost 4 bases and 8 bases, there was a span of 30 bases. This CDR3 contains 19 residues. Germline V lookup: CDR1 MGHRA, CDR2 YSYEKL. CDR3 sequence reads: CASSRLPKGDPGLYDEQFF. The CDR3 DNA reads TGCGCCAGCAGCCGCCTCCCAAAGGGGGACCCAGGCCTATACGATGAGCAGTTCTTC.

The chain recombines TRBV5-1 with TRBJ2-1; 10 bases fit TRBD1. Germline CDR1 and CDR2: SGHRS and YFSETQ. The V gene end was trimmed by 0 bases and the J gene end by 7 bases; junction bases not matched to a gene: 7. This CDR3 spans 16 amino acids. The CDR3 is CASSLVGTGDMNEQFF. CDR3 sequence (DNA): TGCGCCAGCAGCTTGGTTGGGACAGGGGACATGAATGAGCAGTTCTTC.

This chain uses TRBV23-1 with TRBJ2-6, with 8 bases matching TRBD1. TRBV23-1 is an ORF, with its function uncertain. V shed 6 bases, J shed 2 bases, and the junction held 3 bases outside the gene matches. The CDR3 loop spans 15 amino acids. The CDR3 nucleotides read TGCGCCAGCAGCCCGACAGGGGCTGGGGCCAACGTCCTGACTTTC. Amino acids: CASSPTGAGANVLTF.

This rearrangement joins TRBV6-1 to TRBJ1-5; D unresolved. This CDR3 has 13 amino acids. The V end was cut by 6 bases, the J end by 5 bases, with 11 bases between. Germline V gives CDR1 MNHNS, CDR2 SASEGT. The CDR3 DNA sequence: TGTGCCAGCAGGCAGATGGTCCATCAGCCCCAGCATTTT. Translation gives CASRQMVHQPQHF.

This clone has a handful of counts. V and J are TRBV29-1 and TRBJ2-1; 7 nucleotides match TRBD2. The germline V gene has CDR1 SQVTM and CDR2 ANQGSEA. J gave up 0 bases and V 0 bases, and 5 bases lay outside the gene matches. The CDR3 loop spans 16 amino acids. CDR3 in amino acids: CSVEDPQRGSYNEQFF. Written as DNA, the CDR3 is TGCAGCGTTGAAGACCCCCAGCGGGGCTCCTACAATGAGCAGTTCTTC.

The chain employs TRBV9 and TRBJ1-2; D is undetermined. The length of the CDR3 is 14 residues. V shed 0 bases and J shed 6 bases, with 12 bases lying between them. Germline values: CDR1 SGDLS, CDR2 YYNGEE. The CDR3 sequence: CASSVGGKPDGYTF. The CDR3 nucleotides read TGTGCCAGCAGCGTAGGAGGGAAACCGGATGGCTACACCTTC. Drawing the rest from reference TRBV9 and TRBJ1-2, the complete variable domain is DSGVTQTPKHLITATGQRVTLRCSPRSGDLSVYWYQQSLDQGLQFLIQYYNGEERAKGNILERFSAQQFPDLHSELNLSSLELGDSALYFCASSVGGKPDGYTFGSGTRLTVV.

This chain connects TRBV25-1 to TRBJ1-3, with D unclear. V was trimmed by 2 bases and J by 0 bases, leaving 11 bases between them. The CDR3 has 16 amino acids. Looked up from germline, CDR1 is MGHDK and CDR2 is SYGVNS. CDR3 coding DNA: TGTGCCAGCAGTGAAGGGCGGGTCCCCTCTGGAAACACCATATATTTT. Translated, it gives CASSEGRVPSGNTIYF.

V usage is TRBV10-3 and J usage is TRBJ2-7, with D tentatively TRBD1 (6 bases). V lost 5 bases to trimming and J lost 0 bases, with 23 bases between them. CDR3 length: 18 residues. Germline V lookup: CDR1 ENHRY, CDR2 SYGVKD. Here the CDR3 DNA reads TGTGCCATCAGTACAGGGCCCTTCAATACCGGTGGCTCCTACGAGCAGTACTTC. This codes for CAISTGPFNTGGSYEQYF.

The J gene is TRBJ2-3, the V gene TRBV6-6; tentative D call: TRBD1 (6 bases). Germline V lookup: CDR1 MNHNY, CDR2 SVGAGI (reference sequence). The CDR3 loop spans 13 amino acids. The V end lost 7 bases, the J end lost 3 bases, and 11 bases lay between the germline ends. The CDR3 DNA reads TGTGCCAGCAAATACAGGGAAACAGATACGCAGTATTTT. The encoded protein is CASKYRETDTQYF.

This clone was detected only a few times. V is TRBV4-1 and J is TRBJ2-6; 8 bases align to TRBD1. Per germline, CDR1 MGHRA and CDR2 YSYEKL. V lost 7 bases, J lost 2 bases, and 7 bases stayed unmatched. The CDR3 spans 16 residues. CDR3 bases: TGCGCCAGCACCCCGGGACAGGAGACTGGGGCCAACGTCCTGACTTTC. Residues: CASTPGQETGANVLTF.

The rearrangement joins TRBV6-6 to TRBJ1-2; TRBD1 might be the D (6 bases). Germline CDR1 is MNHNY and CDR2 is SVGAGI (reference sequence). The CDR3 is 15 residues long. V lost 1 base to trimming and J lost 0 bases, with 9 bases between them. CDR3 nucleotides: TGTGCCAGCAGTTACTTCCGGACAGCTAACTATGGCTACACCTTC. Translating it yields CASSYFRTANYGYTF.

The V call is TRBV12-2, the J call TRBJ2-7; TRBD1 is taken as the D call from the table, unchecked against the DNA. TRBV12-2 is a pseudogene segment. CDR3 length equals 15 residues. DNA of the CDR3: TGTGCAAGTCGCTTGCCCAGGGGACAGGGCTACGAGCAGTACTTC. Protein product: CASRLPRGQGYEQYF.

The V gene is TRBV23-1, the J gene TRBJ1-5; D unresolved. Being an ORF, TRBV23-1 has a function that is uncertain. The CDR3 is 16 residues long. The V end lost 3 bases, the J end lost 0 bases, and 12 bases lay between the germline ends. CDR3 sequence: CASSHAPRDSNQPQHF. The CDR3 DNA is TGCGCCAGCAGTCATGCCCCGAGGGATAGCAATCAGCCCCAGCATTTT.

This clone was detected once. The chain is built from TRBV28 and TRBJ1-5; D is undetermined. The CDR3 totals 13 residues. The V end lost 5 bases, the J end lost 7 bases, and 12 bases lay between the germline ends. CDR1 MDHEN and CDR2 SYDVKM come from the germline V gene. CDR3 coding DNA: TGTGCCAGCAGTCCCTACACCGGGCAGCCCCAGCATTTT. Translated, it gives CASSPYTGQPQHF.

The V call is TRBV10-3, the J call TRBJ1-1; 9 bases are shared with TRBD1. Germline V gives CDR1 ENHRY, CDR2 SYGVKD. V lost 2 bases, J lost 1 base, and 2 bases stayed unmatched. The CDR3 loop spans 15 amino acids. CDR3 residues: CAISEETGGNTEAFF. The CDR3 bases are TGTGCCATCAGTGAGGAGACAGGGGGGAACACTGAAGCTTTCTTT.

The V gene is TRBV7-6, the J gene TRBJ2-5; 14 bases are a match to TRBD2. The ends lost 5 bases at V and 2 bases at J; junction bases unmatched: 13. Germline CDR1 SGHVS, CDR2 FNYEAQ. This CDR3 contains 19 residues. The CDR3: CASSQELRTSGRIQETQYF. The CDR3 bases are TGTGCCAGCAGCCAAGAGTTACGGACTAGCGGGAGGATTCAAGAGACCCAGTACTTC. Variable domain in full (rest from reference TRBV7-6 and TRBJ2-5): GAGVSQSPRYKVTKRGQDVALRCDPISGHVSLYWYRQALGQGPEFLTYFNYEAQQDKSGLPNDRFSAERPEGSISTLTIQRTEQRDSAMYRCASSQELRTSGRIQETQYFGPGTRLLVL.